This TCR beta chain was recorded in a study of cytomegalovirus exposure and HLA in healthy donors. General study results and limits: Later, an analysis found that common viral pathogens appeared to be linked with several of the most significant clusters.

The primer mix had 60 Vbeta and 13 Jbeta primers. Only in-frame clones appear in the TCRdb table, and some are missing; sequencing was by immunoSEQ multiplex PCR. The table includes 170,000 or so clones, 84% detected once. As to this clone: The antigen remains undetermined.

This sequence originates from a girl aged 10-17 years in good health and CMV-seropositive. Sequencing was performed on PBMCs.

The CDR3 DNA reads as TGTGCCAGCAGTGTATCCGGCTACGAGCAGTACTTC. This encodes CASSVSGYEQYF. The chain employs TRBV6-1 and TRBJ2-7, with D uncertain. Germline CDR1 reads MNHNS; CDR2 reads SASEGT. V gave up 4 bases and J gave up 3 bases, with 7 bases separating them. The CDR3 sequence is 12 residues long.